Sequencing of this T cell receptor beta chain was carried out in a study of CD8 T cells in ankylosing spondylitis. Points from the study as a whole: Researchers reportedly found disease-linked clones significantly enriched in matched ankylosing spondylitis synovial fluid. In ankylosing spondylitis blood, a motif of about eight highly homologous TCR beta variants appeared characteristic.

This clonotype has more than one count but fewer than ten. Its antigen is not known. This CDR3 has 17 amino acids. CDR1 is MNHEY, CDR2 SVGAGI, per germline. Trimming cost V 2 bases and J 5 bases; bases outside gene matches: 12. With molecular barcodes, quantitative 5'-RACE was used to make the TCR beta libraries. TCRdb ran MiXCR on the 5' RACE reads and lists one entry per CDR3 protein. The sample records some 200,000 distinct CDR3 sequences, 13% being singletons. This chain uses TRBV6-5 with TRBJ2-1; 7 positions agree with TRBD1. This TCR derives from a male donor with ankylosing spondylitis or in good health (not recorded which). The sample taken for sequencing was blood, either unsorted or a sorted T cell fraction (not recorded which). Here the CDR3 DNA reads TGTGCCAGCAGTTACCCGCGCACAGGGGTAAGGGACAATGAGCAGTTCTTC. It codes for CASSYPRTGVRDNEQFF.